The 16 T cell receptor beta chains below all came from one sample that was sequenced in a study of liver allograft versus peripheral blood T cells. Across the study: Comparing T cell receptor repertoires in transplanted livers with those in recipients' peripheral blood was part of the design.

TCRdb re-called the reads through MiXCR, storing one row per CDR3 protein. Altogether about 14,000 distinct CDR3 sequences are present, approximately 22% being singletons, with the ten largest covering approximately 5.5%. The origin of the receptors is a human patient who had a liver transplant. Some of these T cells may belong to the graft donor.

This clonotype is classed as medium-sized. The V and J genes are TRBV7-2 and TRBJ1-1, with TRBD1 as a possible D gene (5 bases). V dropped 4 bases and J dropped 0 bases, with 15 bases sitting between them. The CDR3 length is 16 residues. CDR1 and CDR2 (germline): SGHTA, FQGNSA. Written as DNA, the CDR3 is TGTGCCAGCAGCTCACCTGACAGTGGGATGAACACTGAAGCTTTCTTT. Amino acids: CASSSPDSGMNTEAFF.

This clonotype was seen a few times. J is TRBJ2-5 and V is TRBV19; D gene ambiguous. Looked up from germline, CDR1 is LNHDA and CDR2 is SQIVND (reference sequence). The CDR3 covers 13 residues. The germline V and J ends were trimmed by 5 bases and 5 bases, with 12 bases remaining between them. CDR3 sequence reads: CASSQVVRETQYF. In nucleotides, the CDR3 is TGTGCCAGTAGTCAGGTCGTCAGGGAGACCCAGTACTTC.

The chain links TRBV30 to TRBJ2-7; D not certain. This CDR3 region has 11 residues. Deletions cut 0 bases from V and 6 bases from J, with 6 bases between. From germline, CDR1 is GTSNPN and CDR2 SVGIG (reference sequence). CDR3 in amino acids: CAWSVRREQYF. In DNA form, the CDR3 reads TGTGCCTGGAGTGTACGACGCGAGCAGTACTTC.

The table lists this clonotype with many counts. CDR3 loop: CASVVSLTVSETQYF. CDR3 nucleotide sequence: TGTGCCAGCGTAGTTTCTTTAACTGTTTCGGAGACCCAGTACTTC. This chain joins TRBV6-1 and TRBJ2-5; D gene uncertain. The CDR3 is 15 residues long. The germline gives CDR1 MNHNS, CDR2 SASEGT. The V and J ends lost 8 bases and 5 bases respectively, with 21 bases between them.

The chain links TRBV12-3 or TRBV12-4 to TRBJ1-5; no firm D call. The CDR3 contains 14 residues. V shed 3 bases and J shed 2 bases, with 8 bases lying between them. The CDR3 is CASSFGRGNQPQHF. In DNA, the CDR3 is TGTGCCAGCAGTTTTGGTCGGGGCAATCAGCCCCAGCATTTT.

By sample fraction, this clonotype is medium-sized. The J gene is TRBJ1-2, the V gene TRBV19; 11 bases line up with TRBD1. This CDR3 is built from 15 residues. Germline V gives CDR1 LNHDA, CDR2 SQIVND (reference sequence). V trimming: 5 bases; J trimming: 5 bases; junction bases outside the gene matches: 7. This CDR3 is CASSFAGTGGYGYTF. CDR3 coding DNA: TGTGCCAGTAGTTTCGCCGGGACAGGGGGGTATGGCTACACCTTC.

This clonotype is categorized as medium-sized. This sequence joins TRBV29-1 and TRBJ2-7, with D perhaps being TRBD1 or TRBD2 (6 bases each). Trimming stripped 3 bases from V and 3 bases from J, with 18 bases between. The CDR3 length is 15 residues. Germline CDR1 is SQVTM and CDR2 is ANQGSEA. The CDR3 sequence is CSVDGVEGHLYEQYF. In DNA form, the CDR3 reads TGCAGCGTTGACGGGGTGGAGGGACACCTCTACGAGCAGTACTTC.

This clonotype showed up many times. The V call is TRBV6-5, the J call TRBJ1-6, with D possibly matching TRBD1 (5 bases). Germline CDR1 is MNHEY and CDR2 is SVGAGI. The CDR3 is 14 amino acids. V was trimmed by 2 bases and J by 7 bases, leaving 9 bases between them. The CDR3 DNA follows: TGTGCCAGCAGTTACCCGGGGCACAATTCACCCCTCCACTTT. Encoded protein: CASSYPGHNSPLHF.

This clonotype was counted ten times or more. The gene calls are TRBV30 and TRBJ1-2; D gene uncertain. V was cut by 4 bases and J by 5 bases, with 14 bases left in between. CDR1 GTSNPN and CDR2 SVGIG come from the germline V gene (reference sequence). This CDR3 has 13 residues. The CDR3 here is CAWKPGPSYGYTF. The CDR3 DNA is TGTGCCTGGAAACCCGGACCCTCGTATGGCTACACCTTC.

This clonotype was recorded only once. The chain links TRBV20-1 to TRBJ2-5; no reliable D call. Trimming left V 0 bases short and J 4 bases short, with 3 bases between. Germline CDR1 and CDR2: DFQATT and SNEGSKA (reference sequence). This CDR3 contains 11 residues. The CDR3 here is CSARERETQYF. Here the CDR3 DNA reads TGCAGTGCTAGAGAAAGAGAGACCCAGTACTTC.

This clonotype has ten or more counts. The chain carries TRBV6-6 and TRBJ1-2; 9 nucleotides align to TRBD1. Per germline, CDR1 MNHNY and CDR2 SVGAGI (reference sequence). V shed 2 bases, J shed 5 bases, and the junction held 6 bases outside the gene matches. CDR3 length: 15 amino acids. The CDR3 DNA reads as TGTGCCAGCAGTTACGATCCGGGACAGGGTTATGGCTACACCTTC. This sequence encodes CASSYDPGQGYGYTF.

This sequence joins TRBV6-5 and TRBJ2-7; D could derive from TRBD1 or TRBD2 (7 bases each). Trimming took 5 bases from V and 3 from J, leaving 14 bases between them. Germline-derived CDR1 and CDR2 are MNHEY and SVGAGI. The CDR3 loop spans 14 amino acids. The CDR3 protein is CASSERGQIYEQYF. The DNA of the CDR3 is TGTGCCAGCAGTGAGCGGGGACAGATCTACGAGCAGTACTTC.

V usage is TRBV6-1 and J usage is TRBJ1-3, with 7 nucleotides matching TRBD1. This CDR3 has 14 residues. Per the germline V gene, CDR1 is MNHNS and CDR2 is SASEGT. V lost 11 bases, J lost 8 bases, and 15 bases stayed unmatched. This chain's CDR3 is CASGYRGVGDTIYF. CDR3 nucleotide sequence: TGTGCCTCCGGCTACAGGGGTGTAGGGGACACCATATATTTT.

This clonotype was detected a few times. CDR3 sequence (DNA): TGTGCCAGCAGACTTGGGGGGGACTATGGCTACACCTTC. This sequence encodes CASRLGGDYGYTF. The rearrangement uses TRBV6-5 and TRBJ1-2; TRBD1 is a possible D gene (5 bases). This CDR3 has 13 amino acids. The V end lost 6 bases, the J end lost 3 bases, and 11 bases lay between the germline ends. The V gene's germline CDR1 is MNHEY and CDR2 SVGAGI.

Regarding this clonotype: A much larger clone differs from this one at a single base, so this may be a read error. The genes are TRBV7-2 and TRBJ1-2, with 11 bases lining up with TRBD1. CDR1 and CDR2 from the germline V gene are SGHTA and FQGNSA. The length of the CDR3 is 15 residues. CDR3 coding DNA: TGTGTCAGCAGCCCCGGGGACAGGGGGAACTATGGCTACACCTTC. Protein: CVSSPGDRGNYGYTF. Together with reference TRBV7-2 and TRBJ1-2, the CDR3 gives the full variable domain: GAGVSQSPSNKVTEKGKDVELRCDPISGHTALYWYRQSLGQGLEFLIYFQGNSAPDKSGLPSDRFSAERTGGSVSTLTIQRTQQEDSAVYLCVSSPGDRGNYGYTFGSGTRLTVV.

This chain connects TRBV19 to TRBJ1-5; 8 bases fit TRBD1. CDR3 size: 16 residues. CDR1 is LNHDA, CDR2 SQIVND, per germline (reference sequence). V lost 7 bases and J lost 0; bases outside the gene matches: 8. The CDR3 sequence is CASTVTGDNSNQPQHF. CDR3 coding DNA: TGTGCCAGTACAGTGACAGGGGATAATAGCAATCAGCCCCAGCATTTT.